The 13 T cell receptor beta chains listed next were all sequenced from one sample in a study of blood T cell repertoires in COVID-19. This table comes from immunoSEQ multiplex PCR, and its TCRdb copy is limited to in-frame clones, with some not included. The data show fewer than 95,000 clones, 70% to 90% seen once. Sequencing used peripheral blood. These receptors were obtained from a man aged 50 to 59 with active or convalescent COVID-19.

V usage is TRBV25-1 and J usage is TRBJ2-5, with TRBD2 matching over 7 bases. The CDR3 is made up of 12 amino acids. V shed 7 bases, J shed 7 bases, and the junction held 6 bases outside the gene matches. Germline-derived CDR1 and CDR2 are MGHDK and SYGVNS. The CDR3 loop is CASTSGEGTQYF. CDR3 nucleotide sequence: TGTGCCAGCACCTCGGGGGAGGGGACCCAGTACTTC.

This chain joins TRBV27 and TRBJ1-4; D possibly corresponds to TRBD1 (5 bases). V lost 4 bases and J lost 3, with 9 bases in between. The CDR3 length is 14 residues. Germline V gene sequence: CDR1 MNHEY, CDR2 SMNVEV (reference sequence). The CDR3 DNA sequence: TGTGCCAGCAGTTCAGGGTTGTCTAATGAAAAACTGTTTTTT. Translation: CASSSGLSNEKLFF.

This rearrangement joins TRBV18 to TRBJ2-2; tentative D call: TRBD1 (6 bases). CDR1 and CDR2 from the germline V gene are KGHSH and LQKENI. The CDR3 runs to 15 residues. V was cut by 4 bases and J by 0 bases, with 9 bases left in between. For the CDR3, the DNA is TGTGCCAGCTCACAGGGGGAAGCGAACACCGGGGAGCTGTTTTTT. It is translated as CASSQGEANTGELFF.

This chain links TRBV11-2 with TRBJ2-7; weak D call: TRBD2 (6 bases). The CDR3 length is 14 residues. Per the germline V gene, CDR1 is SGHAT and CDR2 is FQNNGV. Trimming took off 5 bases at V and 0 bases at J, with 11 bases between the two ends. The CDR3 spells CASSTLGGSYEQYF. In DNA form, the CDR3 reads TGTGCCAGCAGCACTTTGGGGGGCTCCTACGAGCAGTACTTC.

V gene TRBV19 combines with J gene TRBJ1-5; 10 bases map to TRBD1. The CDR3 has 15 amino acids. Trimming at V came to 7 bases and at J to 0 bases, leaving 3 bases not matched to a gene. From germline, CDR1 is LNHDA and CDR2 SQIVND (reference sequence). The DNA of the CDR3 is TGTGCCAGTATGGACAGGGGGAATAGCAATCAGCCCCAGCATTTT. It yields the protein CASMDRGNSNQPQHF.

The chain links TRBV25-1 to TRBJ2-7; 15 nucleotides match TRBD2. V shed 6 bases and J 7 bases; nucleotides not matched to a gene: 1. This CDR3 has 13 amino acids. CDR1 is MGHDK, CDR2 SYGVNS, per germline. The CDR3 sequence: CASSGLAGGEQYF. In DNA form, the CDR3 reads TGTGCCAGCAGCGGACTAGCGGGAGGGGAGCAGTACTTC.

The rearrangement joins TRBV4-1 to TRBJ2-3; 7 bases are shared with TRBD2. V shed 4 bases, J shed 1 base, and the junction held 5 bases outside the gene matches. The germline V gene has CDR1 MGHRA and CDR2 YSYEKL. The CDR3 totals 15 residues. This chain's CDR3 is CASSRERGGTDTQYF. The CDR3 DNA is TGCGCCAGCAGCCGAGAGCGGGGTGGCACAGATACGCAGTATTTT.

The rearrangement joins TRBV7-2 to TRBJ2-5, with TRBD1 matching over 9 bases. The CDR3 runs to 13 residues. The junction had 2 bases not matched to a gene; V was cut back by 5 bases and J by 4 bases. Germline CDR1 and CDR2: SGHTA and FQGNSA. CDR3 bases: TGTGCCAGCAGCCTGGGACAGGGAGAGACCCAGTACTTC. Its protein is CASSLGQGETQYF.

The V gene is TRBV7-2, the J gene TRBJ1-1; 8 nucleotides line up with TRBD1. CDR3 size: 15 residues. Germline V gives CDR1 SGHTA, CDR2 FQGNSA. J was trimmed by 6 bases and V by 5 bases; bases with no gene match: 11. CDR3 nucleotide sequence: TGTGCCAGCAGCCCGGACAGGGCTAGAGAGGCTGAAGCTTTCTTT. It yields the protein CASSPDRAREAEAFF.

The chain combines TRBV27 with TRBJ2-1; TRBD2 agrees at 12 bases. This CDR3 has 16 amino acids. Germline values: CDR1 MNHEY, CDR2 SMNVEV (reference sequence). With V trimmed by 5 bases and J by 8 bases, 10 bases remained unmatched. The CDR3 loop reads CASSPKLAGGRYEQFF. The CDR3 bases are TGTGCCAGCAGTCCCAAACTAGCGGGGGGCCGATATGAGCAGTTCTTC.

In DNA form, the CDR3 reads TGTGCCAGCAGCAGACTAGCGGGAACAATTAATGAGCAGTTCTTC. Its translation: CASSRLAGTINEQFF. The chain links TRBV6-2 or TRBV6-3 to TRBJ2-1; 11 bases match TRBD2. This CDR3 region has 15 residues. CDR1 is MNHEY, CDR2 SVGEGT, per germline. The ends lost 6 bases at V and 7 bases at J; junction bases unmatched: 8.

The J gene is TRBJ2-5, the V gene TRBV5-1, with 13 bases that match TRBD2. J was trimmed by 2 bases and V by 3 bases; bases with no gene match: 7. The germline V gene has CDR1 SGHRS and CDR2 YFSETQ. The CDR3 sequence is 17 residues long. The CDR3 region is CASSSWAGLAGQETQYF. The CDR3 DNA reads TGCGCCAGCAGCTCGTGGGCGGGACTAGCGGGGCAAGAGACCCAGTACTTC. Variable domain in full (rest from reference TRBV5-1 and TRBJ2-5): KAGVTQTPRYLIKTRGQQVTLSCSPISGHRSVSWYQQTPGQGLQFLFEYFSETQRNKGNFPGRFSGRQFSNSRSEMNVSTLELGDSALYLCASSSWAGLAGQETQYFGPGTRLLVL.

The chain joins TRBV30 to TRBJ2-7; D call uncertain. V lost 0 bases to trimming and J lost 7 bases, with 7 bases between them. The CDR3 is made up of 11 amino acids. Germline V lookup: CDR1 GTSNPN, CDR2 SVGIG (reference sequence). DNA for the CDR3: TGTGCCTGGAGTGTAGACACAGAGCAGTACTTC. This encodes CAWSVDTEQYF.